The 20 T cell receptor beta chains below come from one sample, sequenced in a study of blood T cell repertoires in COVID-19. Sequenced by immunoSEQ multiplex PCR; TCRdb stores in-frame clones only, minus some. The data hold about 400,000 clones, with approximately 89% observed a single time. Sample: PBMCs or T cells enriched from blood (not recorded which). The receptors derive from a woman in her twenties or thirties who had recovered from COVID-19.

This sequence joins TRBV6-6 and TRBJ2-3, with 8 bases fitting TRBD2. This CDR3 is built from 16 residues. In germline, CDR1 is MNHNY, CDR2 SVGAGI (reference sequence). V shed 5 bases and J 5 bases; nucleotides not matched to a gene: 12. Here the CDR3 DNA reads TGTGCCAGCAGTACATTCAAGCGGGAGCTCGTAGATACGCAGTATTTT. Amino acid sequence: CASSTFKRELVDTQYF.

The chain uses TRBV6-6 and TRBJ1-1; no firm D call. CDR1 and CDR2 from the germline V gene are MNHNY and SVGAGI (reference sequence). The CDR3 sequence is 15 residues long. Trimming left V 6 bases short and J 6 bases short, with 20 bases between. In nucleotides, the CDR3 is TGTGCCAGCAGCCACCAATCGTCGGGGTACCCTGAAGCTTTCTTT. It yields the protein CASSHQSSGYPEAFF.

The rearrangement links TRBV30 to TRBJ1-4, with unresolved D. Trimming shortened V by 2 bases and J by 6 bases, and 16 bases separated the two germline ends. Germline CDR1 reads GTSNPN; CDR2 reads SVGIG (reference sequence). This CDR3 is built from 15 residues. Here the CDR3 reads CAWSHAGVADEKLFF. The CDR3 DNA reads TGTGCCTGGAGTCATGCGGGCGTTGCTGATGAAAAACTGTTTTTT.

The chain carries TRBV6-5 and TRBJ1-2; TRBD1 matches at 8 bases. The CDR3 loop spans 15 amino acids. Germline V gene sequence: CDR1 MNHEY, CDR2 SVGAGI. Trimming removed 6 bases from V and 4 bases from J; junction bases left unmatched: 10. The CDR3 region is CASRRTGTGLYGYTF. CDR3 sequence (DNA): TGTGCCAGCAGGAGAACCGGGACAGGACTCTATGGCTACACCTTC.

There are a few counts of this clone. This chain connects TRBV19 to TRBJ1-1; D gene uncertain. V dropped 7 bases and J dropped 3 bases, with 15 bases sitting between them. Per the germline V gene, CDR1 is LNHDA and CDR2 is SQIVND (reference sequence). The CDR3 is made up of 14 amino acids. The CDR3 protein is CASTLRESHTEAFF. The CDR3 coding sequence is TGTGCCAGTACCCTGCGGGAGTCTCACACTGAAGCTTTCTTT.

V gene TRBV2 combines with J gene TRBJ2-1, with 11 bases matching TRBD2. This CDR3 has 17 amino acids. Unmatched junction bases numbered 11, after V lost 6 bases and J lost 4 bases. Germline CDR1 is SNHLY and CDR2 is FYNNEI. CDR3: CASSTPGTSGRYNEQFF. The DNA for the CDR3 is TGTGCCAGCAGCACCCCCGGGACTAGCGGTCGATACAATGAGCAGTTCTTC.

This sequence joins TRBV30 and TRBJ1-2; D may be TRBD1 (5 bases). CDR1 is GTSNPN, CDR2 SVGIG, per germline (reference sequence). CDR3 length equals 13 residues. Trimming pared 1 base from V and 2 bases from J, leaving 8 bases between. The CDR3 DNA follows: TGTGCCTGGAGTGAGGGGCAGAACTATGGCTACACCTTC. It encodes CAWSEGQNYGYTF.

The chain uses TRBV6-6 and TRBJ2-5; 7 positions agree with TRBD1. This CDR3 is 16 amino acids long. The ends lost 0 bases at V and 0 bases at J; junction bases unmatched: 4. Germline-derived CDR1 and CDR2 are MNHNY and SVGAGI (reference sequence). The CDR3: CASSYSRGSYQETQYF. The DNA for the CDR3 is TGTGCCAGCAGTTACTCCAGGGGGTCGTACCAAGAGACCCAGTACTTC.

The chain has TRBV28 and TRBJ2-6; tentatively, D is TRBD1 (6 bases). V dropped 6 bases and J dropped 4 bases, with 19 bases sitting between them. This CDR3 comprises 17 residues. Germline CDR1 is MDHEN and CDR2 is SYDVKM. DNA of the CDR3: TGTGCCAGCAGGCATCCAGGGGACCTTCGGGGGGCCAACGTCCTGACTTTC. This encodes CASRHPGDLRGANVLTF.

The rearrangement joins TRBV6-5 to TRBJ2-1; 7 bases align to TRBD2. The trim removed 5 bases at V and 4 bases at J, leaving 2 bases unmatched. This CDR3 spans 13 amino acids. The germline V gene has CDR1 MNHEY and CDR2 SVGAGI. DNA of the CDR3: TGTGCCAGCAGTAGGACTAGATACAATGAGCAGTTCTTC. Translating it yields CASSRTRYNEQFF.

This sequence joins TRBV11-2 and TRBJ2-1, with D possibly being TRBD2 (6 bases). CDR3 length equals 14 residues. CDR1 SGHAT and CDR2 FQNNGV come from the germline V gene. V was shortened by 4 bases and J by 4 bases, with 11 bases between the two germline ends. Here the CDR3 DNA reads TGTGCCAGCAGCTCGGATAGCGGTTACAATGAGCAGTTCTTC. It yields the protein CASSSDSGYNEQFF.

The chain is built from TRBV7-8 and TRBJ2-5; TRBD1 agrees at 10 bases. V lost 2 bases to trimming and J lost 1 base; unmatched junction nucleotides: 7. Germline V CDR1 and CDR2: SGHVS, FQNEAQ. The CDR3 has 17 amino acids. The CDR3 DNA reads TGTGCCAGCAGCTTACGAGGTGGGACAGGGGTCCAAGAGACCCAGTACTTC. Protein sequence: CASSLRGGTGVQETQYF.

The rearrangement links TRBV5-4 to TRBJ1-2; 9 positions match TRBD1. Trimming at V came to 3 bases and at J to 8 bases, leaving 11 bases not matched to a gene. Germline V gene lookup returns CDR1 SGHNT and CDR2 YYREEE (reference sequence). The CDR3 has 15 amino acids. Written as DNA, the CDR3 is TGTGCCAGCAGCTGGGGACAGGGTATCAAAGGCGGCTACACCTTC. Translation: CASSWGQGIKGGYTF.

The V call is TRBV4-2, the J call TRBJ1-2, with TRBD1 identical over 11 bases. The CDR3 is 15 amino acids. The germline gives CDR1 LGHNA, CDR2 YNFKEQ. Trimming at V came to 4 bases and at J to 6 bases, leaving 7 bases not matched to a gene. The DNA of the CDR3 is TGTGCCAGCAGCCGGGAAGGACAGGGGGCTGATGGCTACACCTTC. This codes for CASSREGQGADGYTF.

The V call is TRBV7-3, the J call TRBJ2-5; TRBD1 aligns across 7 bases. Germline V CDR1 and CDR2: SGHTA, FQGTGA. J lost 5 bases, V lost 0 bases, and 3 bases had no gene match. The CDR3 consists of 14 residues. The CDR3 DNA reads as TGTGCCAGCAGCTTAACGACAGGGTACGAGACCCAGTACTTC. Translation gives CASSLTTGYETQYF.

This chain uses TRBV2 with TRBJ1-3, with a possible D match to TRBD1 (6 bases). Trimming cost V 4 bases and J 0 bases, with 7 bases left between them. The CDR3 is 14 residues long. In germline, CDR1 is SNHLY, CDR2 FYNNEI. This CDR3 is CASSGDTSGNTIYF. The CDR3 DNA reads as TGTGCCAGCAGTGGGGACACCTCTGGAAACACCATATATTTT.

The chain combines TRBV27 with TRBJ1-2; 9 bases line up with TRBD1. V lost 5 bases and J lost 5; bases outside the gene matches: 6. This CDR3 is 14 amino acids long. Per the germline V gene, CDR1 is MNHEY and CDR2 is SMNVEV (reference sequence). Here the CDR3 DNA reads TGTGCCAGCAGTCAGACAGGGGGGCGGTATGGCTACACCTTC. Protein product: CASSQTGGRYGYTF.

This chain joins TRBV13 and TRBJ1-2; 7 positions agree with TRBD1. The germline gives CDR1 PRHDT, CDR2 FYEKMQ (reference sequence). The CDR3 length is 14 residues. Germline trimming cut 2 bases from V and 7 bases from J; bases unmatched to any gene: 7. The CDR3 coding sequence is TGTGCCAGCAGCTTACAGGGGGGAACTGGTGGCTACACCTTC. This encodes CASSLQGGTGGYTF.

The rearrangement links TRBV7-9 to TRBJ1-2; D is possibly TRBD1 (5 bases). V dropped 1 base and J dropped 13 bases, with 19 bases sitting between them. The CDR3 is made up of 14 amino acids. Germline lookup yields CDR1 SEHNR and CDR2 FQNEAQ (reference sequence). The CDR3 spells CASSLGSFQGGVTF. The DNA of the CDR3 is TGTGCCAGCAGCTTAGGATCATTTCAGGGAGGTGTCACCTTC.

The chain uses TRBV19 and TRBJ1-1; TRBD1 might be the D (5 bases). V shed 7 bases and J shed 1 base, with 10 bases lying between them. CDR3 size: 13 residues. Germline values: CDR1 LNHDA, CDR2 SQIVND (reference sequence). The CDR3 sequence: CASNGHQNTEAFF. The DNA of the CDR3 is TGTGCCAGTAACGGACACCAGAACACTGAAGCTTTCTTT.